These 12 T cell receptor beta chains were all obtained from the same sample, sequenced in a study of cytomegalovirus exposure and HLA in healthy donors. Amplification used 60 Vbeta primers and 13 Jbeta primers. Produced via immunoSEQ multiplex PCR; TCRdb's table is partial and in-frame only. The data contain some 120,000 clones, approximately 80% of them singletons. Sequenced input: PBMCs. Every receptor here comes from a man in his forties or fifties in good health and CMV-seronegative.

The chain couples TRBV6-5 to TRBJ1-4; 9 nucleotides line up with TRBD1. Germline CDR1 is MNHEY and CDR2 is SVGAGI. There are 14 residues in the CDR3. The V gene end was trimmed by 5 bases and the J gene end by 4 bases; junction bases not matched to a gene: 2. As DNA, the CDR3 is TGTGCCAGCAGTAGGGGACAGGGTAATGAAAAACTGTTTTTT. This translates into CASSRGQGNEKLFF.

This chain connects TRBV11-2 to TRBJ2-1; 9 nucleotides line up with TRBD2. The junction had 14 bases not matched to a gene; V was cut back by 0 bases and J by 8 bases. The CDR3 covers 18 residues. CDR1 and CDR2 from the germline V gene are SGHAT and FQNNGV. The CDR3 bases are TGTGCCAGCAGCTTAGATGAGGGGAGGCGGGGGGGCACTGATGAGCAGTTCTTC. Translated: CASSLDEGRRGGTDEQFF. Full variable domain (remainder filled in from reference TRBV11-2 and TRBJ2-1): EAGVAQSPRYKIIEKRQSVAFWCNPISGHATLYWYQQILGQGPKLLIQFQNNGVVDDSQLPKDRFSAERLKGVDSTLKIQPAKLEDSAVYLCASSLDEGRRGGTDEQFFGPGTRLTVL.

This chain joins TRBV7-6 and TRBJ2-7; D might be TRBD1 (6 bases). This CDR3 comprises 14 residues. Germline CDR1 reads SGHVS; CDR2 reads FNYEAQ. Trimming took 5 bases from V and 0 from J, leaving 11 bases between them. In DNA, the CDR3 is TGTGCCAGCAGCGTCTGGACAGACTCCTACGAGCAGTACTTC. Its protein product is CASSVWTDSYEQYF.

The genes are TRBV5-1 and TRBJ2-2; no reliable D call. The CDR3 has 17 residues. From germline, CDR1 is SGHRS and CDR2 YFSETQ. The V and J ends lost 4 bases and 6 bases respectively, with 22 bases between them. The CDR3 nucleotides are TGCGCCAGCAGCCCTACCGGCGGAAGTCTCAGTTCCGGGGAGCTGTTTTTT. Encoded protein: CASSPTGGSLSSGELFF.

The chain couples TRBV7-8 to TRBJ2-3; tentatively, D is TRBD1 (6 bases). This CDR3 is 15 amino acids long. Per germline, CDR1 SGHVS and CDR2 FQNEAQ. Between the trimmed V and J ends, which lost 5 bases and 6 bases, there was a span of 18 bases. The CDR3 sequence: CASSQVQGTGDTQYF. CDR3 in DNA: TGTGCCAGCAGCCAGGTTCAGGGAACAGGGGATACGCAGTATTTT.

This clone was counted a single time. The chain combines TRBV27 with TRBJ1-2; D might be TRBD1 (5 bases). The germline V gene has CDR1 MNHEY and CDR2 SMNVEV (reference sequence). This CDR3 is built from 12 residues. Trimming took off 2 bases at V and 13 bases at J, with 14 bases between the two ends. The CDR3 region is CASSLDRITTTF. CDR3 coding DNA: TGTGCCAGCAGTTTAGACAGAATAACTACCACCTTC.

The J gene is TRBJ2-6, the V gene TRBV6-1; no clear D gene. The CDR3 loop spans 14 amino acids. Germline CDR1 MNHNS, CDR2 SASEGT. Trimming removed 7 bases at V and 0 bases at J, with 7 bases between. Written as DNA, the CDR3 is TGTGCCAGCAAACCGGGCTCTGGGGCCAACGTCCTGACTTTC. Protein product: CASKPGSGANVLTF.

V usage is TRBV6-6 and J usage is TRBJ2-1; tentative D call: TRBD1 (6 bases). The CDR3 consists of 15 residues. Trimming pared 7 bases from V and 7 bases from J, leaving 20 bases between. Germline lookup yields CDR1 MNHNY and CDR2 SVGAGI (reference sequence). The CDR3 bases are TGTGCCAGCACAAAGGGCCCAACTACAGGGAATGAGCAGTTCTTC. It is translated as CASTKGPTTGNEQFF.

This rearrangement joins TRBV10-3 to TRBJ2-5; 8 bases agree with TRBD1. Germline assignment: CDR1 ENHRY and CDR2 SYGVKD. V lost 3 bases to trimming and J lost 4 bases; unmatched junction nucleotides: 1. The CDR3 covers 13 residues. This CDR3 reads CAISDRGPETQYF. The CDR3 nucleotides read TGTGCCATCAGTGACAGGGGGCCAGAGACCCAGTACTTC.

This clone showed up just a few times. The rearrangement uses TRBV7-9 and TRBJ2-1, with D possibly being TRBD1 (6 bases). V gave up 7 bases and J gave up 7 bases, with 8 bases separating them. This CDR3 is built from 11 residues. The germline CDR1 and CDR2 sequences are SEHNR and FQNEAQ (reference sequence). The CDR3 loop is CASMRGNEQFF. In DNA, the CDR3 is TGTGCCAGCATGAGGGGGAATGAGCAGTTCTTC.

This clone appeared a single time. The V gene is TRBV9, the J gene TRBJ1-1; D unresolved. Germline V gives CDR1 SGDLS, CDR2 YYNGEE. Deletions cut 4 bases from V and 5 bases from J, with 15 bases between. The CDR3 length is 14 residues. The DNA of the CDR3 is TGTGCCAGCAGCCCCTGGGCCTCTCGGACTGAAGCTTTCTTT. It codes for CASSPWASRTEAFF.

The rearrangement uses TRBV7-3 and TRBJ2-1; 8 positions agree with TRBD2. J was trimmed by 8 bases and V by 1 base; bases with no gene match: 7. The germline V gene has CDR1 SGHTA and CDR2 FQGTGA. The CDR3 has 15 amino acids. The CDR3 DNA reads TGTGCCAGCAGCTTAAGGCTAGCGGGTTTCGATGAGCAGTTCTTC. Translating gives CASSLRLAGFDEQFF.